The source of this TCR beta chain is a study of blood T cell repertoires in COVID-19. About the research overall: The origin of the acute and convalescent COVID-19 samples was the United States, Italy and Spain. Sources were T cells, B-cell-depleted T cells, or PBMCs; the material itself was cDNA or gDNA.

Authors' data handling: Amplified reference gene primers provided the basis for estimating nucleated cell counts. Using immunoSEQ multiplex PCR, the repertoire was profiled, and TCRdb retains in-frame clones only, with some absent. V and J calls and clone size are given by that table; D and trimming were obtained from the DNA. The table includes roughly 300,000 clones, roughly 90% detected once. V was pared by 0 bases and J by 4 bases, with 7 bases between. The CDR3 contains 13 residues. Germline CDR1 MGHDK, CDR2 SYGVNS. The specimen was peripheral blood. The genes are TRBV25-1 and TRBJ2-7, with D tentatively TRBD1 (5 bases). This clonotype was obtained from a man younger than 35 who had recovered from COVID-19. CDR3 residues: CASSEYRAYEQYF. DNA for the CDR3: TGTGCCAGCAGTGAATACAGGGCTTACGAGCAGTACTTC.